Following are 27 T cell receptor beta chains from one sample sequenced in a study of shared clonotypes between healthy human individuals. Produced via immunoSEQ multiplex PCR; TCRdb's table is partial and in-frame only. The table records roughly 1,000,000 clones, 75% to 80% of them present only once. Sequenced: memory CD4+ T cells from PBMCs. Subset meaning: CD45RA-negative fraction. The receptors were gathered from a man aged 18 to 29 in good health. Some clones in this sample may be carry-over from other donors' samples.

The V and J genes are TRBV10-3 and TRBJ2-5; no definite D call. Trimming took 0 bases from V and 6 from J, leaving 11 bases between them. CDR1 is ENHRY and CDR2 is SYGVKD in the germline V gene. The CDR3 sequence is 14 residues long. In DNA, the CDR3 is TGTGCCATCAGTGAGTCCGAGCGCCTCCAGACCCAGTACTTC. This encodes CAISESERLQTQYF.

The chain couples TRBV7-9 to TRBJ2-7; 8 bases map to TRBD1. Germline values: CDR1 SEHNR, CDR2 FQNEAQ (reference sequence). The V and J ends lost 2 bases and 0 bases, in that order; junction bases with no gene match: 0. There are 14 residues in the CDR3. For the CDR3, the DNA is TGTGCCAGCAGCTTAACAGGGGGCTCCTACGAGCAGTACTTC. This translates into CASSLTGGSYEQYF.

V and J are TRBV19 and TRBJ1-4; D not resolved. Germline CDR1 reads LNHDA; CDR2 reads SQIVND (reference sequence). This CDR3 spans 14 amino acids. Trimming removed 5 bases from V and 7 bases from J, with 14 bases in between. The CDR3 loop reads CASSPLRLTEKLFF. The DNA of the CDR3 is TGTGCCAGTAGTCCCTTGAGACTTACTGAAAAACTGTTTTTT.

This clone was seen at least ten times. Other nucleotide sequences from this sample produce the same CDR3. The chain uses TRBV7-2 and TRBJ2-7; 10 nucleotides line up with TRBD2. J was trimmed by 4 bases and V by 4 bases; bases with no gene match: 7. This CDR3 contains 15 residues. The germline gives CDR1 SGHTA, CDR2 FQGNSA. For the CDR3, the DNA is TGTGCCAGCAGCTCCTTAGCGGGAGGATGGTACGAGCAGTACTTC. The encoded protein is CASSSLAGGWYEQYF.

V usage is TRBV7-9 and J usage is TRBJ2-5; D may be TRBD2 (6 bases). Germline assignment: CDR1 SEHNR and CDR2 FQNEAQ (reference sequence). The CDR3 has 17 residues. The V end was cut by 0 bases, the J end by 2 bases, with 16 bases between. The CDR3 DNA sequence: TGTGCCAGCAGCTTAGCGCCGGGGGAAGACCCACAAGAGACCCAGTACTTC. Its translation is CASSLAPGEDPQETQYF.

This clone was seen a handful of times. The chain has TRBV19 and TRBJ2-7, with no clear D. V was pared by 5 bases and J by 0 bases, with 14 bases between. The CDR3 runs 15 residues. Per germline, CDR1 LNHDA and CDR2 SQIVND (reference sequence). The CDR3 DNA reads as TGTGCCAGTAGTCGCTCGCCGGGTGGCTCCTACGAGCAGTACTTC. Translating gives CASSRSPGGSYEQYF. Supplemented by reference TRBV19 and TRBJ2-7, the full variable domain reads DGGITQSPKYLFRKEGQNVTLSCEQNLNHDAMYWYRQDPGQGLRLIYYSQIVNDFQKGDIAEGYSVSREKKESFPLTVTSAQKNPTAFYLCASSRSPGGSYEQYFGPGTRLTVT.

The chain joins TRBV7-8 to TRBJ2-6, with 7 bases aligning to TRBD1. The CDR3 covers 19 residues. The trim removed 7 bases at V and 0 bases at J, leaving 15 bases unmatched. CDR1 is SGHVS and CDR2 is FQNEAQ in the germline V gene. The CDR3 here is CASTSNRDRLHSGANVLTF. The CDR3 region has the DNA TGTGCCAGCACCTCTAACCGGGACAGACTACACTCTGGGGCCAACGTCCTGACTTTC.

In this sample, this clone turned up once. The chain joins TRBV7-2 to TRBJ2-7, with 9 bases lining up with TRBD1. CDR3 length: 14 amino acids. Germline V gene data show CDR1 as SGHTA and CDR2 as FQGNSA. Trimming took 4 bases from V and 3 from J; bases not matched to a gene: 4. The CDR3 reads CASSSDRGNYEQYF. The DNA for the CDR3 is TGTGCCAGCAGCTCGGACAGGGGAAACTACGAGCAGTACTTC.

The chain's CDR3 is CASSSHGQALDEQFF. As DNA, the CDR3 is TGTGCCAGCAGTTCTCATGGACAGGCCCTCGATGAGCAGTTCTTC. The chain couples TRBV6-1 to TRBJ2-1; 7 nucleotides agree with TRBD1. V dropped 5 bases and J dropped 8; count of bases not matched to a gene: 12. This CDR3 is 15 amino acids long. Germline V gene sequence: CDR1 MNHNS, CDR2 SASEGT.

This sequence joins TRBV9 and TRBJ1-1; D unclear. The CDR3 is 14 residues long. V lost 3 bases and J lost 4, with 13 bases in between. Germline CDR1 reads SGDLS; CDR2 reads YYNGEE. The DNA for the CDR3 is TGTGCCAGCAGCGGGGGTTCGGGCGGCACTGAAGCTTTCTTT. It specifies CASSGGSGGTEAFF. The whole variable domain, remainder taken from reference TRBV9 and TRBJ1-1, is DSGVTQTPKHLITATGQRVTLRCSPRSGDLSVYWYQQSLDQGLQFLIQYYNGEERAKGNILERFSAQQFPDLHSELNLSSLELGDSALYFCASSGGSGGTEAFFGQGTRLTVV.

The chain couples TRBV28 to TRBJ2-7, with TRBD2 identical over 11 bases. Germline loops: CDR1 MDHEN, CDR2 SYDVKM. The CDR3 loop spans 18 amino acids. Trimming cost V 7 bases and J 0 bases; bases outside gene matches: 14. The CDR3, as DNA: TGTGCCAGCATCCCGACTAGCGGGGAAAGATTTAGCTCCTACGAGCAGTACTTC. Protein: CASIPTSGERFSSYEQYF.

The rearrangement joins TRBV11-2 to TRBJ2-7; D is perhaps TRBD1 (6 bases). V lost 2 bases, J lost 2 bases, and 7 bases lay in between. This CDR3 has 13 residues. CDR1 is SGHAT and CDR2 is FQNNGV in the germline V gene. CDR3 DNA sequence: TGTGCCAGCAGCTTACCAGGGGCCTACGAGCAGTACTTC. Its protein is CASSLPGAYEQYF. Drawing the rest from reference TRBV11-2 and TRBJ2-7, the complete variable domain is EAGVAQSPRYKIIEKRQSVAFWCNPISGHATLYWYQQILGQGPKLLIQFQNNGVVDDSQLPKDRFSAERLKGVDSTLKIQPAKLEDSAVYLCASSLPGAYEQYFGPGTRLTVT.

In this sample, this clone turned up a few times. The gene calls are TRBV7-3 and TRBJ1-1; D is undetermined. V lost 1 base to trimming and J lost 5 bases, with 8 bases between them. CDR3 length: 13 residues. CDR1 is SGHTA, CDR2 FQGTGA, per germline. The CDR3 sequence is CASSLIEATEAFF. CDR3 in DNA: TGTGCCAGCAGCTTAATTGAGGCAACTGAAGCTTTCTTT.

The rearrangement links TRBV28 to TRBJ1-2; D not certain. Trimming took 7 bases from V and 7 from J, leaving 28 bases between them. The CDR3 spans 17 residues. Germline loops: CDR1 MDHEN, CDR2 SYDVKM. CDR3 in amino acids: CASTSQRLGAVYSGYTF. The CDR3 nucleotides read TGTGCCAGCACCAGCCAGCGCTTGGGTGCGGTATATTCTGGCTACACCTTC.

The chain uses TRBV10-3 and TRBJ2-5, with D tentatively TRBD1 or TRBD2 (5 bases each). The length of the CDR3 is 14 residues. V was shortened by 10 bases and J by 4 bases, with 19 bases between the two germline ends. Germline V gene lookup returns CDR1 ENHRY and CDR2 SYGVKD. For the CDR3, the DNA is TGTGCCACCTCCCTTGGGGGAGTAAGAGAGACCCAGTACTTC. Encoded protein: CATSLGGVRETQYF.

This chain joins TRBV28 and TRBJ1-2; TRBD1 aligns across 11 bases. CDR3 length: 16 amino acids. The V gene end was trimmed by 7 bases and the J gene end by 3 bases; junction bases not matched to a gene: 10. Looked up from germline, CDR1 is MDHEN and CDR2 is SYDVKM. The CDR3 reads CASTIGGTGGDYGYTF. The DNA of the CDR3 is TGTGCCAGCACCATAGGGGGGACAGGGGGAGACTATGGCTACACCTTC.

Comment on this clone: The sample carries other DNA sequences with the same CDR3. The rearrangement joins TRBV4-2 to TRBJ1-5; tentatively, D is TRBD1 (5 bases). Germline CDR1 and CDR2: LGHNA and YNFKEQ. CDR3 length equals 14 residues. V was pared by 0 bases and J by 5 bases, with 8 bases between. Here the CDR3 reads CASSQDKGDQPQHF. CDR3 coding DNA: TGTGCCAGCAGCCAAGACAAAGGGGATCAGCCCCAGCATTTT.

The genes are TRBV7-2 and TRBJ2-4; D is possibly TRBD1 (6 bases). CDR1 and CDR2 (germline): SGHTA, FQGNSA. This CDR3 comprises 14 residues. The germline V and J ends were trimmed by 4 bases and 8 bases, with 15 bases remaining between them. CDR3 bases: TGTGCCAGCAGCTCCCGGTTCTCAGGGGACATTCAGTACTTC. Residues: CASSSRFSGDIQYF.

This clone was seen a handful of times. The gene calls are TRBV7-3 and TRBJ2-2, with TRBD1 identical over 8 bases. Germline CDR1 and CDR2: SGHTA and FQGTGA. V shed 2 bases, J shed 4 bases, and the junction held 9 bases outside the gene matches. This CDR3 region has 17 residues. CDR3: CASSLQPQGASTGELFF. The CDR3 DNA reads as TGTGCCAGCAGCTTACAACCTCAGGGGGCGAGCACCGGGGAGCTGTTTTTT.

The chain joins TRBV28 to TRBJ1-5; D remains unclear. Trimming took 8 bases from V and 1 from J, leaving 9 bases between them. Per germline, CDR1 MDHEN and CDR2 SYDVKM. The CDR3 length is 13 residues. The CDR3: CASHSPSNQPQHF. The CDR3 nucleotides read TGTGCCAGCCACTCACCGAGCAATCAGCCCCAGCATTTT.

Comments on this clone: This same CDR3 is encoded by further DNA sequences in the sample. In nucleotides, the CDR3 is TGCAGTGCTAGAGGAGACACTGAAGCTTTCTTT. It codes for CSARGDTEAFF. V gene TRBV20-1 combines with J gene TRBJ1-1; no firm D call. CDR1 is DFQATT and CDR2 is SNEGSKA in the germline V gene (reference sequence). This CDR3 spans 11 amino acids. The V and J ends lost 1 base and 3 bases respectively, with 3 bases between them.

Many counts were recorded for this clone. The V call is TRBV7-9, the J call TRBJ2-1; maybe TRBD2 (5 bases). Trimming removed 0 bases at V and 15 bases at J, with 15 bases between. This CDR3 is 13 amino acids long. Germline CDR1 and CDR2: SEHNR and FQNEAQ (reference sequence). CDR3 nucleotides: TGTGCCAGCAGCTTAGCCATGGAGGAGGCTCCGTTCTTC. Its translation is CASSLAMEEAPFF.

The genes are TRBV4-2 and TRBJ2-5, with 7 bases matching TRBD2. Per the germline V gene, CDR1 is LGHNA and CDR2 is YNFKEQ. The CDR3 is made up of 14 amino acids. Trimming cost V 8 bases and J 5 bases; bases outside gene matches: 11. The chain's CDR3 is CASGGGSSSETQYF. The CDR3 nucleotides are TGTGCCAGCGGGGGAGGGTCTAGCTCGGAGACCCAGTACTTC.

This chain connects TRBV27 to TRBJ1-1, with 11 nucleotides matching TRBD1. This CDR3 has 13 residues. Germline CDR1 is MNHEY and CDR2 is SMNVEV (reference sequence). Unmatched junction bases numbered 7, after V lost 5 bases and J lost 11 bases. This CDR3 is CASSGDRGMVAFF. CDR3 bases: TGTGCCAGCAGTGGGGACAGGGGGATGGTGGCTTTCTTT.

The chain links TRBV5-1 to TRBJ2-1, with D unclear. Trimming pared 4 bases from V and 4 bases from J, leaving 12 bases between. The CDR3 contains 14 residues. The germline CDR1 and CDR2 sequences are SGHRS and YFSETQ. DNA for the CDR3: TGCGCCAGCAGCGTTTTGGCTTCTTACAATGAGCAGTTCTTC. Protein product: CASSVLASYNEQFF.

With regard to this clone: The sample has other DNA sequences that encode this CDR3 too. This sequence joins TRBV7-9 and TRBJ1-5; D uncertain. The V gene lost 2 bases and the J gene lost 6 bases, with 5 bases spanning the gap. This CDR3 region has 12 residues. Germline assignment: CDR1 SEHNR and CDR2 FQNEAQ (reference sequence). Written as DNA, the CDR3 is TGTGCCAGCAGCTTATTAGGTCAGCCCCAGCATTTT. Protein: CASSLLGQPQHF.

The chain uses TRBV5-6 and TRBJ2-1; 9 bases are a match to TRBD2. Per germline, CDR1 SGHDT and CDR2 YYEEEE. The CDR3 length is 15 residues. V was clipped by 4 bases and J by 4 bases; unmatched bases: 6. Here the CDR3 reads CASSQLAGPYNEQFF. CDR3 nucleotide sequence: TGTGCCAGCAGCCAACTAGCGGGCCCTTACAATGAGCAGTTCTTC.